Listed below are T cell receptor beta chains from one sample, sequenced in a study of blood T cells in healthy people across ages. TCRdb re-called the 5' RACE reads through MiXCR, storing one row per CDR3 protein. Of approximately 830,000 distinct CDR3 sequences listed, 60% to 80% are singletons. The sample taken for sequencing was blood. The receptor set was obtained from a man aged 25-40 years in good health. Each CDR3 is given with its conserved first and last residue. Fields, in order: clone size, J gene, D gene, V gene, CDR3 DNA, CDR3 protein. The D gene is left open where the match is weak. The listing skips clone size in some rows; elsewhere it reads once, few, many or a size class.

size: -
J: TRBJ2-7
D: -
V: TRBV5-5
DNA: TGTGCCAGCAGCTTGTCTTCGTCCAGGCCCTACGAGCAGTACTTC
CDR3: CASSLSSSRPYEQYF

size: many
J: TRBJ2-7
D: -
V: TRBV7-2
DNA: TGTGCCAGCATCCGGGGAGGGGGGTACGAGCAGTACTTC
CDR3: CASIRGGGYEQYF

size: once
J: TRBJ2-5
D: TRBD1
V: TRBV12-3/TRBV12-4
DNA: TGTGCCAGCAGAGGGACAGACTACAATGAGCAGTACTTC
CDR3: CASRGTDYNEQYF

size: -
J: TRBJ1-4
D: -
V: TRBV7-9
DNA: TGTGCCAGCAGCTTGAAAGGGACCCAAGAAAAACTGTTTTTT
CDR3: CASSLKGTQEKLFF

size: -
J: TRBJ2-4
D: TRBD1
V: TRBV29-1
DNA: TGCAGCGTTGATCCGGGACAGGGGGCCAGTGGAGCCAAAAACATTCAGTACTTC
CDR3: CSVDPGQGASGAKNIQYF

size: -
J: TRBJ2-3
D: TRBD2
V: TRBV20-1
DNA: TGCAGTGCTTCCTCCGGACTAGCGTTTTTGGCAGATACGCAGTATTTT
CDR3: CSASSGLAFLADTQYF

size: few
J: TRBJ2-1
D: -
V: TRBV15
DNA: TGTGCCACCAGCAGAGATGGGTCGTCTCGGGATGAGCAGTTCTTC
CDR3: CATSRDGSSRDEQFF

size: few
J: TRBJ2-5
D: TRBD2
V: TRBV7-2
DNA: TGTGCCAGCAGCTCATCGGGGGGGAAGCAAGAGACCCAGTACTTC
CDR3: CASSSSGGKQETQYF

size: -
J: TRBJ1-1
D: TRBD1
V: TRBV20-1
DNA: TGCAGTGCTAGAGAGACAGGGCGGTGGGTGAACACTGAAGCTTTCTTT
CDR3: CSARETGRWVNTEAFF

size: few
J: TRBJ2-4
D: -
V: TRBV12-3/TRBV12-4
DNA: TGTGCCAGCGGAGGGGGGCTAGCCAAAAACATTCAGTACTTC
CDR3: CASGGGLAKNIQYF

size: -
J: TRBJ1-2
D: -
V: TRBV3-1
DNA: TGTGCCAGCAGCCAAGTAAAGAGAACAGGTCTTGGCTACACCTTC
CDR3: CASSQVKRTGLGYTF

size: -
J: TRBJ1-2
D: TRBD1
V: TRBV12-3/TRBV12-4
DNA: TGTGCCAGCAGTAGACCGGGACAGGGGGCGTATGGCTACACCTTC
CDR3: CASSRPGQGAYGYTF

size: once
J: TRBJ2-1
D: -
V: TRBV2
DNA: TGTGCCAGCAGTGAAGGACAGCAGATGAAGAATGAGCAGTTCTTC
CDR3: CASSEGQQMKNEQFF

size: -
J: TRBJ2-1
D: -
V: TRBV20-1
DNA: TGCAGTGCTAGAGTCACGGGTGAGCAGTTCTTC
CDR3: CSARVTGEQFF

size: few
J: TRBJ1-2
D: -
V: TRBV9
DNA: TGTGCCAGCAGCGGGCCTGGGACCGGACATGGCTACACCTTC
CDR3: CASSGPGTGHGYTF

size: -
J: TRBJ2-1
D: -
V: TRBV4-3
DNA: TGCGCCAGCAGCCGATCGGACGGAGCCTACAATGAGCAGTTCTTC
CDR3: CASSRSDGAYNEQFF

size: -
J: TRBJ2-1
D: -
V: TRBV20-1
DNA: TGCAGTGCTAGAGATCGATATTCCTACAATGAGCAGTTCTTC
CDR3: CSARDRYSYNEQFF

size: -
J: TRBJ1-1
D: TRBD1
V: TRBV11-2
DNA: TGTGCCAGCAGCCCAGGGGACAGGGGGAACGCTGAAGCTTTCTTT
CDR3: CASSPGDRGNAEAFF

size: -
J: TRBJ2-7
D: TRBD1
V: TRBV7-2
DNA: TGTGCCAGCAGCTCGGGACAGGACGAATGGCAGTACTTC
CDR3: CASSSGQDEWQYF

size: -
J: TRBJ2-1
D: -
V: TRBV9
DNA: TGTGCCAGCAGCACCCGGACGACAAACAATGAGCAGTTCTTC
CDR3: CASSTRTTNNEQFF

size: few
J: TRBJ2-7
D: TRBD1
V: TRBV29-1
DNA: TGCAGCGTTGAAGATCCGACAGGGGGCCCATACGAGCAGTACTTC
CDR3: CSVEDPTGGPYEQYF

size: -
J: TRBJ2-4
D: -
V: TRBV6-5
DNA: TGTGCCAGCAGACCTCCTTGGGACCTAGACATTCAGTACTTC
CDR3: CASRPPWDLDIQYF

size: -
J: TRBJ2-7
D: TRBD1
V: TRBV28
DNA: TGTGCCAGCAGCGGAAGGACAGGGCCTAAATCCTACGAGCAGTACTTC
CDR3: CASSGRTGPKSYEQYF

size: -
J: TRBJ1-1
D: -
V: TRBV12-3/TRBV12-4
DNA: TGTGCCAGCAGTTTAAAGTCTGAAGCTTTCTTT
CDR3: CASSLKSEAFF